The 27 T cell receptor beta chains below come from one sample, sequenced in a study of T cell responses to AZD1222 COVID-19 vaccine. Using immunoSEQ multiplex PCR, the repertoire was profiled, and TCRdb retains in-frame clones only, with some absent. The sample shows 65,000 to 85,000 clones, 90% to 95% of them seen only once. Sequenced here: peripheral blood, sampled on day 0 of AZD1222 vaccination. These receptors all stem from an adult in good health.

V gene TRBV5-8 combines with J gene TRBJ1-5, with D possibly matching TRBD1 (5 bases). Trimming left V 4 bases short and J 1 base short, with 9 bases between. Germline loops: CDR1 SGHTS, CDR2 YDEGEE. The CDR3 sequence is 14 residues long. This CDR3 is CASSRGDSNQPQHF. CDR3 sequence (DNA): TGTGCCAGCAGCCGGGGGGACAGCAATCAGCCCCAGCATTTT.

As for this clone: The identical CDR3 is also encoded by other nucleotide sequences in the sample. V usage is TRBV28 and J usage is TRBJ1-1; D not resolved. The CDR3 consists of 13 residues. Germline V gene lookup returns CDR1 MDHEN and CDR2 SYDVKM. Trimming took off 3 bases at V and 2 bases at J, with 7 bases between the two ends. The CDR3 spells CASSFRRNTEAFF. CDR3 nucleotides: TGTGCCAGCAGTTTTCGGAGAAACACTGAAGCTTTCTTT.

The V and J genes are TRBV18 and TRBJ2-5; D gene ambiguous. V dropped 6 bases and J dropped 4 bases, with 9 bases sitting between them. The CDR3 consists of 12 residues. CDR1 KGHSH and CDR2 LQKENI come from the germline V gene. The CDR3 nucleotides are TGTGCCAGCTCGGCCGCGGCAGAGACCCAGTACTTC. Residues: CASSAAAETQYF.

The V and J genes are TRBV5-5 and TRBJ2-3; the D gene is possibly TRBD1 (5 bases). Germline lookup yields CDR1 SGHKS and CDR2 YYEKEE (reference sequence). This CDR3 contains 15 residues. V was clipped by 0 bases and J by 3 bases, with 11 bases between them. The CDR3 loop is CASSLDGAVTDTQYF. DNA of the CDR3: TGTGCCAGCAGCTTGGATGGGGCAGTGACAGATACGCAGTATTTT.

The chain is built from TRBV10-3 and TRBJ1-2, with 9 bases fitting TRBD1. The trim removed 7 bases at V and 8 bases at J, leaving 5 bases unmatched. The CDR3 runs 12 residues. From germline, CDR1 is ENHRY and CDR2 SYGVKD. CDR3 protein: CAITRDRAGYTF. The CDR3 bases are TGTGCCATCACTAGGGACAGGGCGGGCTACACCTTC.

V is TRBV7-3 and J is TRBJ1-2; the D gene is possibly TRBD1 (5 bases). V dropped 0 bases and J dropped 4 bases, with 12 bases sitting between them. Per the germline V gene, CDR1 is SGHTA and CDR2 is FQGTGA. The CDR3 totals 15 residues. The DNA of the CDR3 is TGTGCCAGCAGCTTAACATCCGGGGGAGGCTATGGCTACACCTTC. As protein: CASSLTSGGGYGYTF. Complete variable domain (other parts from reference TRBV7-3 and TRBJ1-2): GAGVSQTPSNKVTEKGKYVELRCDPISGHTALYWYRQSLGQGPEFLIYFQGTGAADDSGLPNDRFFAVRPEGSVSTLKIQRTERGDSAVYLCASSLTSGGGYGYTFGSGTRLTVV.

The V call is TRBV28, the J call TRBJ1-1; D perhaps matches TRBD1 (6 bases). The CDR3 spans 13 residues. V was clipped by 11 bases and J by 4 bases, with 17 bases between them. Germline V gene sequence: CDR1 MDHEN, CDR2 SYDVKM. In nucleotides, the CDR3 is TGTGCCGGCACCCCACAGGGTTCCACTGAAGCTTTCTTT. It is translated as CAGTPQGSTEAFF. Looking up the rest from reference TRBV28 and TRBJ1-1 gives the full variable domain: DVKVTQSSRYLVKRTGEKVFLECVQDMDHENMFWYRQDPGLGLRLIYFSYDVKMKEKGDIPEGYSVSREKKERFSLILESASTNQTSMYLCAGTPQGSTEAFFGQGTRLTVV.

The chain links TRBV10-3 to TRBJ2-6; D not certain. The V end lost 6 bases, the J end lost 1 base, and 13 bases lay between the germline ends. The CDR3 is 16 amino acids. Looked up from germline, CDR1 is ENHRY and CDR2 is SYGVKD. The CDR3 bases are TGTGCCATCAGGGATCCTACACTTTCTGGGGCCAACGTCCTGACTTTC. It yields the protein CAIRDPTLSGANVLTF.

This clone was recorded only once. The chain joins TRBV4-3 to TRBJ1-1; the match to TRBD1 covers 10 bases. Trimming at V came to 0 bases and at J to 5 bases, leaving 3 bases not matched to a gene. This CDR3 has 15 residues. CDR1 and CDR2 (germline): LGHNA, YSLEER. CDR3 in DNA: TGCGCCAGCAGCCAAGAGGGACAGGGGCGGACTGAAGCTTTCTTT. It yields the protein CASSQEGQGRTEAFF.

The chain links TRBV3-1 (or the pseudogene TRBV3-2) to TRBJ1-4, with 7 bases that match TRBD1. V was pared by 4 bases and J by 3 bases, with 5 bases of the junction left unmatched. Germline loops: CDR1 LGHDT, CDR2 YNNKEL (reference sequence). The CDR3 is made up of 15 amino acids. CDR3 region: CASSRTGTANEKLFF. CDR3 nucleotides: TGTGCCAGCAGCCGGACCGGGACAGCTAATGAAAAACTGTTTTTT.

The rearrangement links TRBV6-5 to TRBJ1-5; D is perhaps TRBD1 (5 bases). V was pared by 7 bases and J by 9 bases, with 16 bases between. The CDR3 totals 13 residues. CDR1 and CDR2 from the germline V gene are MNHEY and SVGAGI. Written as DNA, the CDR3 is TGTGCCAGCAAACCCGGGGCCCCGTGGCCCCAGCATTTT. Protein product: CASKPGAPWPQHF.

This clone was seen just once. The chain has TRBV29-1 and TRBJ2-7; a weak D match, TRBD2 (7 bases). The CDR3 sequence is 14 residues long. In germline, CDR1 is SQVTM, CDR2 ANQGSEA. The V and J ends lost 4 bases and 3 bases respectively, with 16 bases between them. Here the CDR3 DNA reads TGCAGCGTTGCGGGGGGCGAGGAGAGCTACGAGCAGTACTTC. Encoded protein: CSVAGGEESYEQYF.

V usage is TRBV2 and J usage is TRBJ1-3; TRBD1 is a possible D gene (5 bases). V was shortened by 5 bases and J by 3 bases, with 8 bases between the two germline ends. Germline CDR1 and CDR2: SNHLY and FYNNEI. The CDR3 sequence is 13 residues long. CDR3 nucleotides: TGTGCCAGCAGTCGGGACGTTGGAAACACCATATATTTT. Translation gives CASSRDVGNTIYF.

CDR3 sequence (DNA): TGTGCCAGCAGTTCGTGGAGGGGGCCCTACGAGCAGTACTTC. Protein product: CASSSWRGPYEQYF. This chain links TRBV27 with TRBJ2-7; D is perhaps TRBD1 (7 bases). The length of the CDR3 is 14 residues. Per the germline V gene, CDR1 is MNHEY and CDR2 is SMNVEV (reference sequence). Trimming cost V 4 bases and J 2 bases, with 12 bases left between them.

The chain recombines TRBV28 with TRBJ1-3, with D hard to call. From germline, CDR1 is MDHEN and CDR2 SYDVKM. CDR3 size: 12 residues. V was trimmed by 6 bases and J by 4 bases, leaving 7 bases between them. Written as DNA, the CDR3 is TGTGCCAGCAGACGGTCCGGAAACACCATATATTTT. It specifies CASRRSGNTIYF.

CDR3 sequence: CASSLIEGGPLHEQFF. DNA of the CDR3: TGCGCCAGCAGCTTAATCGAAGGGGGACCTCTCCATGAGCAGTTCTTC. The chain couples TRBV5-1 to TRBJ2-1; perhaps TRBD1 as D (6 bases). The CDR3 length is 16 residues. V was clipped by 2 bases and J by 8 bases, with 20 bases between them. Germline V gives CDR1 SGHRS, CDR2 YFSETQ.

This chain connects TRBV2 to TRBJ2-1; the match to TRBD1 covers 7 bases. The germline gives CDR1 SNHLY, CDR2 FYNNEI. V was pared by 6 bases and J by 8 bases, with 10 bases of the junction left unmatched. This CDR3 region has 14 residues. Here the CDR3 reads CASRIDRVSDEQFF. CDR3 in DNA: TGTGCCAGCAGAATAGACAGGGTGAGCGATGAGCAGTTCTTC.

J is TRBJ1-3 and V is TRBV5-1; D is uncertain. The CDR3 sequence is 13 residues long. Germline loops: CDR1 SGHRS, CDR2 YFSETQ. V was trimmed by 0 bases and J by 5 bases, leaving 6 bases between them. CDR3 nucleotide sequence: TGCGCCAGCAGCTTGGGGGGTCGAAACACCATATATTTT. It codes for CASSLGGRNTIYF.

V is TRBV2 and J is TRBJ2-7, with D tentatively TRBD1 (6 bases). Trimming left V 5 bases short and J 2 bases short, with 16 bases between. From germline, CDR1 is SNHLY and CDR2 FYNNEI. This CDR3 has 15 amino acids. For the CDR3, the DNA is TGTGCCAGCAGTAAGGGGCAGGGGCTGGCCTACGAGCAGTACTTC. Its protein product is CASSKGQGLAYEQYF.

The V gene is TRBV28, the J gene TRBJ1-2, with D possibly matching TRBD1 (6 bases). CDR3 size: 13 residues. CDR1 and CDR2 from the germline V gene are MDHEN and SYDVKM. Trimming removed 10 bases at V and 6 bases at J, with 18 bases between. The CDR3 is CATPIQGEHGYTF. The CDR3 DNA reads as TGTGCCACACCAATACAGGGTGAGCATGGCTACACCTTC.

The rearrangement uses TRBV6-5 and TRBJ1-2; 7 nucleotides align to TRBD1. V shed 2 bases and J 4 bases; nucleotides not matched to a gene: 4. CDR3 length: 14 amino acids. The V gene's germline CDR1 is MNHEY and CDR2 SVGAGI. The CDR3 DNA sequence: TGTGCCAGCAGTTACGGGGACAGTGGCTATGGCTACACCTTC. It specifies CASSYGDSGYGYTF.

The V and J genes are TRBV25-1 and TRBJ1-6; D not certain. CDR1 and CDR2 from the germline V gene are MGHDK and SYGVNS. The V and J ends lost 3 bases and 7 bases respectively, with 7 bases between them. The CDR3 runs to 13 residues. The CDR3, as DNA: TGTGCCAGCAGTGATTCGGGGAATTCACCCCTCCACTTT. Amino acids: CASSDSGNSPLHF.

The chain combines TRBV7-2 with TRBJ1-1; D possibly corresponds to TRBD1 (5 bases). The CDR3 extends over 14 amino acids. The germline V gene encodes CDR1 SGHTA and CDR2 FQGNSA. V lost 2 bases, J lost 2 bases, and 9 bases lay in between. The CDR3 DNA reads TGTGCCAGCAGCTTACGGTGGGGCAACACTGAAGCTTTCTTT. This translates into CASSLRWGNTEAFF.

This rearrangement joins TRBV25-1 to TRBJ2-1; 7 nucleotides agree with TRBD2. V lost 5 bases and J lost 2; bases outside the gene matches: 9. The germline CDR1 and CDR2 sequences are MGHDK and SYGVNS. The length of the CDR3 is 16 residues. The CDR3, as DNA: TGTGCCAGCAGTAAAGGCGGGGGTGAGGCCTACAATGAGCAGTTCTTC. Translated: CASSKGGGEAYNEQFF.

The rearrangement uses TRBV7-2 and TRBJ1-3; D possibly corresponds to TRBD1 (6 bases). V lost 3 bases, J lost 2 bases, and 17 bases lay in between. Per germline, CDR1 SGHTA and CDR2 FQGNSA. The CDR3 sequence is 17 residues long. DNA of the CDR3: TGTGCCAGCAGCTTCGACGGCAGGGGAACTGCTGGAAACACCATATATTTT. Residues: CASSFDGRGTAGNTIYF. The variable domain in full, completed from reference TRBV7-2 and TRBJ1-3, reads GAGVSQSPSNKVTEKGKDVELRCDPISGHTALYWYRQSLGQGLEFLIYFQGNSAPDKSGLPSDRFSAERTGGSVSTLTIQRTQQEDSAVYLCASSFDGRGTAGNTIYFGEGSWLTVV.

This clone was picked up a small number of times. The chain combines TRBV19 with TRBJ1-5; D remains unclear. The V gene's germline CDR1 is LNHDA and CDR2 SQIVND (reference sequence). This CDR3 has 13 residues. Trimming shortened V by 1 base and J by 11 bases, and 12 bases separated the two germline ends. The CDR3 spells CASSIAHSGAQHF. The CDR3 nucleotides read TGTGCCAGTAGTATAGCCCACTCGGGAGCCCAGCATTTT. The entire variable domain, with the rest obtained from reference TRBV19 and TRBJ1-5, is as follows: DGGITQSPKYLFRKEGQNVTLSCEQNLNHDAMYWYRQDPGQGLRLIYYSQIVNDFQKGDIAEGYSVSREKKESFPLTVTSAQKNPTAFYLCASSIAHSGAQHFGDGTRLSIL.

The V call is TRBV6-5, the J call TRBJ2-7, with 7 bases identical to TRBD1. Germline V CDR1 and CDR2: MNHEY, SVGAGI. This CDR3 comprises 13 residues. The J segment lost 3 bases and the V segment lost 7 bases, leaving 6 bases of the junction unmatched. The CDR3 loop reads CASTRAGGYEQYF. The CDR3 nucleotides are TGTGCCAGCACGCGAGCAGGGGGCTACGAGCAGTACTTC.